This TCR beta chain was sequenced during a study of cytomegalovirus exposure and HLA in healthy donors. Samples came from healthy bone marrow donors. V shed 4 bases and J 1 base; nucleotides not matched to a gene: 13. Germline CDR1 ENHRY, CDR2 SYGVKD. CDR3 length: 17 amino acids. For this clone: The antigen is undetermined.

Primers included in the PCR were 60 Vbeta and 13 Jbeta primers. Assay: immunoSEQ multiplex PCR; the TCRdb copy retains only in-frame clones and omits some. The table has around 130,000 clones, more than 75% seen once; the top ten hold about 2%. Study observations and caveats: Indistinguishable V segments, including TRBV6-2 and TRBV6-3, were excluded. DRB1 had the most TCR associations and HLA-C the fewest, a later analysis found, with rates varying by HLA locus.

The sequenced sample consisted of PBMCs. This sequence was found in a middle-aged man in good health and CMV-seronegative. The chain joins TRBV10-3 to TRBJ2-7, with 7 bases identical to TRBD1. CDR3 nucleotide sequence: TGTGCCATCAGTGGGGAGACGGAAGGGACAGTGTCCTACGAGCAGTACTTC. It encodes CAISGETEGTVSYEQYF.